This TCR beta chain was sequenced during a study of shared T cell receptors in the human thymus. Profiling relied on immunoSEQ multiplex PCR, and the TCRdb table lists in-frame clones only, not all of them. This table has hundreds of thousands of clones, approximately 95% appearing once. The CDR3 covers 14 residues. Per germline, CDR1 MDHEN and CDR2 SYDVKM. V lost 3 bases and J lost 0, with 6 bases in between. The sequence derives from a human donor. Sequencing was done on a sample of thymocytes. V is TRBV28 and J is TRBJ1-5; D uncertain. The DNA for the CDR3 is TGTGCCAGCAGTTTCACAGATAGCAATCAGCCCCAGCATTTT. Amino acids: CASSFTDSNQPQHF. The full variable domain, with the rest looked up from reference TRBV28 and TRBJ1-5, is DVKVTQSSRYLVKRTGEKVFLECVQDMDHENMFWYRQDPGLGLRLIYFSYDVKMKEKGDIPEGYSVSREKKERFSLILESASTNQTSMYLCASSFTDSNQPQHFGDGTRLSIL.